These 23 T cell receptor beta chains originate from one sample sequenced in a study of T cell responses to AZD1222 COVID-19 vaccine. Profiled with immunoSEQ multiplex PCR; TCRdb holds only in-frame clones, not every one. The table shows some 130,000 clones, with 85% to 90% occurring only once. The sample in question was peripheral blood, obtained on day 0 of AZD1222 vaccination. These receptors were taken from an adult in good health.

The V and J genes are TRBV6-5 and TRBJ2-1; D uncertain. The CDR3 sequence is 15 residues long. Trimming pared 6 bases from V and 0 bases from J, leaving 12 bases between. Germline lookup yields CDR1 MNHEY and CDR2 SVGAGI. The CDR3 DNA follows: TGTGCCAGCAGCTTACCAGTAAGCTCCTACAATGAGCAGTTCTTC. Amino acids: CASSLPVSSYNEQFF.

This chain connects TRBV7-8 to TRBJ2-5; D might be TRBD1 (5 bases). The length of the CDR3 is 15 residues. In germline, CDR1 is SGHVS, CDR2 FQNEAQ. V was shortened by 1 base and J by 0 bases, with 9 bases between the two germline ends. CDR3 amino acids: CASSLGTLYQETQYF. The CDR3, as DNA: TGTGCCAGCAGCTTAGGGACACTGTACCAAGAGACCCAGTACTTC.

The chain combines TRBV9 with TRBJ2-5; TRBD2 aligns across 9 bases. V lost 1 base and J lost 1; bases outside the gene matches: 5. The CDR3 loop spans 16 amino acids. CDR1 and CDR2 (germline): SGDLS, YYNGEE. CDR3 sequence (DNA): TGTGCCAGCAGCGTAAGTAGCGGGGGATTCCAAGAGACCCAGTACTTC. Translation gives CASSVSSGGFQETQYF.

V and J are TRBV15 and TRBJ1-1; D uncertain. Trimming shortened V by 2 bases and J by 5 bases, and 12 bases separated the two germline ends. Germline loops: CDR1 LNHNV, CDR2 YYDKDF (reference sequence). This CDR3 region has 14 residues. The DNA of the CDR3 is TGTGCCACCAGCAGAAAGGGCGGGGAAACTGAAGCTTTCTTT. This encodes CATSRKGGETEAFF.

Concerning this clone: At the DNA level, this CDR3 is encoded by other sequences in the same sample as well. The chain links TRBV5-1 to TRBJ2-3, with D perhaps TRBD2 (5 bases). This CDR3 has 14 amino acids. V was trimmed by 2 bases and J by 1 base, leaving 8 bases between them. Per the germline V gene, CDR1 is SGHRS and CDR2 is YFSETQ. The DNA of the CDR3 is TGCGCCAGCAGCTTCTCCGGGGGCACAGATACGCAGTATTTT. This sequence encodes CASSFSGGTDTQYF.

V usage is TRBV29-1 and J usage is TRBJ1-2; D might be TRBD1 (6 bases). CDR1 and CDR2 from the germline V gene are SQVTM and ANQGSEA. This CDR3 has 13 residues. Trimming left V 6 bases short and J 5 bases short, with 16 bases between. The CDR3 here is CSVRLGGGYGYTF. The CDR3 DNA reads TGCAGCGTGCGCTTAGGGGGGGGATATGGCTACACCTTC.

The chain couples TRBV18 to TRBJ1-1; 8 bases are shared with TRBD1. The CDR3 extends over 21 amino acids. The ends lost 3 bases at V and 0 bases at J; junction bases unmatched: 21. Looked up from germline, CDR1 is KGHSH and CDR2 is LQKENI. Here the CDR3 reads CASSPEFGQGSETGLNTEAFF. The CDR3 region has the DNA TGTGCCAGCTCACCCGAATTTGGACAGGGAAGCGAGACCGGGTTGAACACTGAAGCTTTCTTT.

This clone was counted once. The rearrangement links TRBV3-1 (or the pseudogene TRBV3-2) to TRBJ1-3; no definite D call. V was shortened by 3 bases and J by 9 bases, with 15 bases between the two germline ends. The CDR3 spans 14 residues. The V gene's germline CDR1 is LGHDT and CDR2 YNNKEL (reference sequence). CDR3 nucleotide sequence: TGTGCCAGCAGCCACACGGGGATTCGCAGCACCATATATTTT. Protein product: CASSHTGIRSTIYF.

The chain's CDR3 is CASSPTTGSGETQYF. The CDR3 DNA sequence: TGCGCCAGCAGTCCTACTACAGGCTCGGGGGAGACCCAGTACTTC. This rearrangement joins TRBV10-1 to TRBJ2-5; either TRBD1 or TRBD2 may fit D (5 bases each). Germline V gene data show CDR1 as WNHNN and CDR2 as SYGVQD (reference sequence). The length of the CDR3 is 15 residues. The V gene lost 5 bases and the J gene lost 5 bases, with 18 bases spanning the gap.

The chain uses TRBV29-1 and TRBJ1-2; 7 bases are a match to TRBD1. V lost 4 bases and J lost 5; bases outside the gene matches: 10. The V gene's germline CDR1 is SQVTM and CDR2 ANQGSEA. This CDR3 is built from 14 residues. DNA of the CDR3: TGCAGCGTTGGGGGACAGTCGCCTGGGTATGGCTACACCTTC. Translated: CSVGGQSPGYGYTF.

The J gene is TRBJ1-1, the V gene TRBV19; tentative D call: TRBD1 (5 bases). The ends were cut back, 3 bases at V and 5 bases at J, with 13 bases in the middle. The CDR3 is 14 residues long. Germline V gives CDR1 LNHDA, CDR2 SQIVND (reference sequence). CDR3 amino acids: CASSMGGLVTEAFF. CDR3 nucleotide sequence: TGTGCCAGTAGTATGGGGGGGTTAGTTACTGAAGCTTTCTTT.

This clone was counted once. J is TRBJ1-2 and V is TRBV9, with D possibly being TRBD1 (6 bases). The germline V gene has CDR1 SGDLS and CDR2 YYNGEE. Trimming cost V 4 bases and J 5 bases, with 15 bases left between them. The CDR3 consists of 14 residues. CDR3 sequence (DNA): TGTGCCAGCAGCAGGGGGGAGAGCCGGTATGGCTACACCTTC. Protein product: CASSRGESRYGYTF.

The chain couples TRBV11-2 to TRBJ2-3, with D tentatively TRBD2 (6 bases). V lost 3 bases and J 1 base, leaving 8 bases between the germline ends. The CDR3 sequence is 14 residues long. Per germline, CDR1 SGHAT and CDR2 FQNNGV. CDR3 DNA: TGTGCCAGCAGCTTGCGGGGCGGCACAGATACGCAGTATTTT. It codes for CASSLRGGTDTQYF.

The V call is TRBV5-4, the J call TRBJ1-1; 10 positions match TRBD1. The CDR3 sequence is 15 residues long. After removal of 0 bases from V and 7 bases from J, the junction contained 6 bases not matched to a gene. CDR1 and CDR2 from the germline V gene are SGHNT and YYREEE (reference sequence). The CDR3 sequence is CASSLVSGTGVEAFF. DNA of the CDR3: TGTGCCAGCAGCTTGGTTTCCGGGACAGGGGTTGAAGCTTTCTTT.

This clone is a singleton in its sample. The chain uses TRBV12-3 or TRBV12-4 and TRBJ1-4; a possible D gene is TRBD1 (6 bases). The V end lost 8 bases, the J end lost 8 bases, and 12 bases lay between the germline ends. The CDR3 spans 12 residues. Here the CDR3 reads CASGGAAEKLFF. The CDR3 coding sequence is TGTGCCAGCGGGGGGGCAGCCGAAAAACTGTTTTTT.

The CDR3 DNA reads as TGTGCCAGCAGAGACAGTAACACCGGGGAGCTGTTTTTT. Amino acids: CASRDSNTGELFF. V and J are TRBV6-6 and TRBJ2-2; D is perhaps TRBD1 (5 bases). The V end was cut by 6 bases, the J end by 2 bases, with 7 bases between. The CDR3 runs to 13 residues. The germline CDR1 and CDR2 sequences are MNHNY and SVGAGI (reference sequence).

J is TRBJ1-4 and V is TRBV6-5, with D possibly TRBD1 on 5 matching bases. CDR3 length equals 14 residues. The germline gives CDR1 MNHEY, CDR2 SVGAGI. V lost 6 bases and J lost 8, with 16 bases in between. The CDR3 protein is CASRVSGFYEKLFF. The CDR3 DNA follows: TGTGCCAGCAGAGTCTCAGGGTTCTACGAAAAACTGTTTTTT.

V usage is TRBV6-2 or TRBV6-3 and J usage is TRBJ2-7, with D perhaps assigned TRBD1 or TRBD2 (6 bases each). The CDR3 totals 16 residues. Trimming pared 7 bases from V and 5 bases from J, leaving 24 bases between. Germline V gene sequence: CDR1 MNHEY, CDR2 SVGEGT. The CDR3 loop reads CASTPRPRGRVNEQYF. Here the CDR3 DNA reads TGTGCCAGCACCCCTCGGCCCCGGGGGCGCGTTAACGAGCAGTACTTC.

The rearrangement links TRBV11-2 to TRBJ2-5; TRBD2 aligns across 13 bases. The CDR3 is 17 amino acids. Germline-derived CDR1 and CDR2 are SGHAT and FQNNGV. Losses at the gene ends were 2 bases for V and 5 bases for J; bases not matched to a gene: 8. CDR3 in amino acids: CASSLISLAGGLETQYF. For the CDR3, the DNA is TGTGCCAGCAGCTTAATCTCACTAGCGGGGGGGCTGGAGACCCAGTACTTC.

The J gene is TRBJ2-5, the V gene TRBV28; 8 bases agree with TRBD2. The J segment lost 4 bases and the V segment lost 4 bases, leaving 8 bases of the junction unmatched. Germline V CDR1 and CDR2: MDHEN, SYDVKM. The CDR3 has 15 amino acids. The CDR3 is CASSSRTSRGETQYF. The DNA of the CDR3 is TGTGCCAGCAGTTCCCGGACTAGCCGAGGAGAGACCCAGTACTTC.

The chain couples TRBV28 to TRBJ1-5; D uncertain. Germline assignment: CDR1 MDHEN and CDR2 SYDVKM. V was trimmed by 3 bases and J by 6 bases, leaving 18 bases between them. This CDR3 region has 16 residues. CDR3 sequence (DNA): TGTGCCAGCAGTTTTTTCGGCCCACGGCAAGGTCAGCCCCAGCATTTT. As protein: CASSFFGPRQGQPQHF.

The rearrangement uses TRBV11-2 and TRBJ1-6; D unclear. CDR3 length equals 15 residues. V was cut by 2 bases and J by 3 bases, with 8 bases left in between. Germline-derived CDR1 and CDR2 are SGHAT and FQNNGV. The CDR3 region has the DNA TGTGCCAGCAGCTTAACGGGGAACTATAATTCACCCCTCCACTTT. Its protein is CASSLTGNYNSPLHF.

The chain has TRBV12-3 or TRBV12-4 and TRBJ2-1; D is uncertain. The CDR3 covers 13 residues. The V gene lost 6 bases and the J gene lost 6 bases, with 12 bases spanning the gap. CDR3 amino acids: CASSRLSFNEQFF. DNA for the CDR3: TGTGCCAGCAGCCGCCTGTCTTTCAATGAGCAGTTCTTC.